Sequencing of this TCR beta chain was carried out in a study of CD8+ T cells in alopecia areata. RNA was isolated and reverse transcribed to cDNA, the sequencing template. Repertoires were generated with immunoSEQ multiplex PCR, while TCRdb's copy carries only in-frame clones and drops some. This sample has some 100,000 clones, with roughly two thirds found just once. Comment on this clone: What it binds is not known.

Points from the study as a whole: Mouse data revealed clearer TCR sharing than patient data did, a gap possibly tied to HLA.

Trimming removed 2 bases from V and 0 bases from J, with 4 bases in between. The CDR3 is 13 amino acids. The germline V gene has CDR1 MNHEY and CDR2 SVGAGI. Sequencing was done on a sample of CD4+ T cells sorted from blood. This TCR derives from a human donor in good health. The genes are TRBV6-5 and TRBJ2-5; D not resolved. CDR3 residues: CASSYNYQETQYF. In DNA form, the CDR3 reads TGTGCCAGCAGTTACAATTACCAAGAGACCCAGTACTTC.